The 13 T cell receptor beta chains listed next were all sequenced from one sample in a study of CD8 T cells in Susac syndrome. RNA amounts of about 0.5 to 1 ug underwent reverse transcription with random hexamers. Using its own MiXCR run on the immunoSEQ multiplex PCR reads, TCRdb lists one record per CDR3 protein. The profile shows about 200,000 distinct CDR3 sequences, approximately 95% of them singletons. The sample was CD4+ T cells from PBMCs. These TCRs come from a human donor with multiple sclerosis.

The CDR3 spells CASSPSWKGIGGYTF. The DNA for the CDR3 is TGTGCCAGCAGCCCCTCATGGAAGGGTATTGGGGGCTACACCTTC. The chain has TRBV3-1 and TRBJ1-2; D remains ambiguous. Germline CDR1 and CDR2: LGHDT and YNNKEL (reference sequence). The V end was cut by 4 bases, the J end by 8 bases, with 20 bases between. CDR3 size: 15 residues.

The V gene is TRBV30, the J gene TRBJ1-4; D is possibly TRBD1 (5 bases). Trimming removed 5 bases from V and 5 bases from J, with 21 bases in between. This CDR3 is built from 16 residues. In germline, CDR1 is GTSNPN, CDR2 SVGIG (reference sequence). DNA for the CDR3: TGTGCCTGGGCACCTTCCCGGGGCCTACTCAATGAAAAACTGTTTTTT. Protein product: CAWAPSRGLLNEKLFF.

V is TRBV3-1 and J is TRBJ1-6; TRBD1 matches 8 bases. The CDR3 covers 13 residues. Trimming took 4 bases from V and 10 from J; bases not matched to a gene: 3. Germline-derived CDR1 and CDR2 are LGHDT and YNNKEL (reference sequence). Here the CDR3 DNA reads TGTGCCAGCAGCCGACAGGGGCAATCACCCCTCCACTTT. Protein product: CASSRQGQSPLHF.

In regard to this clonotype: Its ends do not fully match the called genes, so a read error is possible. The rearrangement uses TRBV7-9 and TRBJ1-1; D is perhaps TRBD1 (5 bases). The CDR3 loop spans 12 amino acids. In germline, CDR1 is SEHNR, CDR2 FQNEAQ (reference sequence). The CDR3, as DNA: TGTGCCAGCAGCTTCGAATCGATAGGGGTCGGCTTT. This codes for CASSFESIGVGF.

The rearrangement links TRBV5-1 to TRBJ1-6; 8 bases map to TRBD1. V lost 3 bases and J lost 6; bases outside the gene matches: 5. The CDR3 spans 15 residues. From germline, CDR1 is SGHRS and CDR2 YFSETQ. The CDR3 DNA reads as TGCGCCAGCAGCTCCGCAGGGGGCGGTAATTCACCCCTCCACTTT. Its translation is CASSSAGGGNSPLHF.

The J gene is TRBJ2-7, the V gene TRBV5-1; 9 nucleotides agree with TRBD2. Germline lookup yields CDR1 SGHRS and CDR2 YFSETQ. V lost 3 bases, J lost 7 bases, and 14 bases stayed unmatched. The CDR3 sequence is 16 residues long. The CDR3 DNA sequence: TGCGCCAGCAGCTGGGGCGGACTAGCGTCTGCTAGGGAGCAGTACTTC. Encoded protein: CASSWGGLASAREQYF.

The chain is built from TRBV5-1 and TRBJ2-2; TRBD2 matches 7 bases. The germline gives CDR1 SGHRS, CDR2 YFSETQ. The CDR3 is made up of 17 amino acids. V gave up 1 base and J gave up 0 bases; unmatched junction bases: 6. CDR3 protein: CASSLMSAGANTGELFF. Here the CDR3 DNA reads TGCGCCAGCAGCTTGATGTCGGCGGGGGCGAACACCGGGGAGCTGTTTTTT.

The rearrangement links TRBV6-6 to TRBJ2-5, with no clear D. The ends were cut back, 6 bases at V and 5 bases at J, with 10 bases in the middle. Germline CDR1 is MNHNY and CDR2 is SVGAGI (reference sequence). The CDR3 runs to 12 residues. The CDR3 DNA follows: TGTGCCAGCAGGGACCCACCGGAGACCCAGTACTTC. Translating gives CASRDPPETQYF.

This clonotype appeared a single time. J is TRBJ1-2 and V is TRBV20-1, with D uncertain. Trimming stripped 6 bases from V and 1 base from J, with 12 bases between. This CDR3 is built from 13 residues. CDR1 and CDR2 (germline): DFQATT, SNEGSKA (reference sequence). Here the CDR3 reads CSARDTSNYGYTF. The CDR3 DNA reads TGCAGTGCCCGAGACACAAGTAACTATGGCTACACCTTC.

The chain links TRBV5-4 to TRBJ2-3; D gene uncertain. The germline V gene encodes CDR1 SGHNT and CDR2 YYREEE (reference sequence). CDR3 size: 14 residues. The V end was cut by 6 bases, the J end by 1 base, with 12 bases between. CDR3 residues: CASTLKLGTDTQYF. For the CDR3, the DNA is TGTGCCAGCACCCTTAAGCTCGGCACAGATACGCAGTATTTT.

The genes are TRBV3-1 and TRBJ2-1; weak D call: TRBD2 (5 bases). V was cut by 3 bases and J by 5 bases, with 8 bases left in between. CDR3 length: 13 amino acids. The germline CDR1 and CDR2 sequences are LGHDT and YNNKEL (reference sequence). The CDR3 reads CASSQDGNNEQFF. In DNA, the CDR3 is TGTGCCAGCAGCCAGGACGGGAACAATGAGCAGTTCTTC.

This chain connects TRBV25-1 to TRBJ2-7; D is perhaps TRBD1 (6 bases). This CDR3 is 13 amino acids long. Germline loops: CDR1 MGHDK, CDR2 SYGVNS. V lost 4 bases, J lost 2 bases, and 9 bases lay in between. The CDR3 loop reads CASSVGGTYEQYF. The CDR3 bases are TGTGCCAGCAGTGTAGGGGGTACCTACGAGCAGTACTTC.

The chain is built from TRBV20-1 and TRBJ1-2; a weak D match, TRBD1 (6 bases). CDR1 and CDR2 (germline): DFQATT, SNEGSKA (reference sequence). Trimming took 0 bases from V and 3 from J, leaving 11 bases between them. This CDR3 spans 14 amino acids. CDR3 amino acids: CSAREERGYYGYTF. The CDR3 DNA follows: TGCAGTGCTAGAGAAGAAAGGGGGTACTATGGCTACACCTTC.